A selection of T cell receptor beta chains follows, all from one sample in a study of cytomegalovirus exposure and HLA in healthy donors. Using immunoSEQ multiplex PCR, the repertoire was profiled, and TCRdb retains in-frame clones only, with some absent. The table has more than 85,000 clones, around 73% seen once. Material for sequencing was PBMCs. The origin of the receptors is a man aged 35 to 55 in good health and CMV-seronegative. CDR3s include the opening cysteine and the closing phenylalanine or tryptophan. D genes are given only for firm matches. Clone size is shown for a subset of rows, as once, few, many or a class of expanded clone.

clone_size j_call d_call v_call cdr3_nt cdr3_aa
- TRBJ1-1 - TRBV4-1 TGCGCCAGCAGCCAAGTAGCTGGTCACACTGAAGCTTTCTTT CASSQVAGHTEAFF
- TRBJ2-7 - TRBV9 TGTGCCAGCAGCGCCCGCTGGGAGAGCTCCTACGAGCAGTACTTC CASSARWESSYEQYF
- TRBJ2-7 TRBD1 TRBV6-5 TGTGCCAGCAGGCGACAGGGTTGGGAGCAGTACTTC CASRRQGWEQYF
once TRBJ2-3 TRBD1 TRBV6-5 TGTGCCAGCAGCCGACAGGGTGGGGGCACAGATACGCAGTATTTT CASSRQGGGTDTQYF
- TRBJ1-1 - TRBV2 TGTGCCAGCATAGTAGTGTTGTCAGGGAACACTGAAGCTTTCTTT CASIVVLSGNTEAFF
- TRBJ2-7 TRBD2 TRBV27 TGTGCCAGCAGTTGGGGAAGCGGGGGAGGAAACGAGCAGTACTTC CASSWGSGGGNEQYF
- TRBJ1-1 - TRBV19 TGTGCCAGTAGTATAGCGAGGGTGGCGAACACTGAAGCTTTCTTT CASSIARVANTEAFF
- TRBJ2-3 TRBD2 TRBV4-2 TGTGCCAGCAGCTCTCCGCCGGGACTAGCGGGGACTAGCACAGATACGCAGTATTTT CASSSPPGLAGTSTDTQYF
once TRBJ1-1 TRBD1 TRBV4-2 TGTGCCAGCAGCTTAATAGACAGGGAACCGGAAGCTTTCTTT CASSLIDREPEAFF
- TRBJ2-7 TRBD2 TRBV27 TGTGCCAGCACCGCTTTCCCAGCGGGGGACTACGAGCAGTACTTC CASTAFPAGDYEQYF
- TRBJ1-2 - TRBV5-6 TGTGCCAGCAGCTTGAGGGGGTCGGAATGGGCCCGGAGCGGCTACACCTTC CASSLRGSEWARSGYTF
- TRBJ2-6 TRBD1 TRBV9 TGTGCCAGCAGCGTAGGGACAGGGGACCTTTCTGGGGCCAACGTCCTGACTTTC CASSVGTGDLSGANVLTF
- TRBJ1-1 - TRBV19 TGTGCCAGTAGTAAGAATTCAGGGAACACTGAAGCTTTCTTT CASSKNSGNTEAFF
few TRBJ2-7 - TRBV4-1 TGCGCCAGCAGCCAAAGCAGAAGGGGTCCCGTCTACGAGCAGTACTTC CASSQSRRGPVYEQYF
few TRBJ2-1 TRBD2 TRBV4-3 TGCGCCAGCAGCCTCGAACGGCTAGCGGATAATGAGCAGTTCTTC CASSLERLADNEQFF
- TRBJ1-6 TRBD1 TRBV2 TGTGCCAGCAGTGCAACAGGGGGCAATTCACCCCTCCACTTT CASSATGGNSPLHF
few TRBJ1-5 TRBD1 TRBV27 TGTGCCAGCAAGCCGACAGGGGGCGGCAATCAGCCCCAGCATTTT CASKPTGGGNQPQHF
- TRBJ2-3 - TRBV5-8 TGTGCCAGCAGCTTGAACTACCACACAGATACGCAGTATTTT CASSLNYHTDTQYF
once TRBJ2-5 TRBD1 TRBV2 TGTGCCATCTCGACCGCCGGGGGACAGGGGTACCAAGAGACCCAGTACTTC CAISTAGGQGYQETQYF
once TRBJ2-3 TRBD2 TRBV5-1 TGCGCCAGCAGCTTGGCGGGACTAGCGGGGGGCGGTATTACAGATACGCAGTATTTT CASSLAGLAGGGITDTQYF
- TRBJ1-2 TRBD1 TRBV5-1 TGCGCCAGCAGCCCAGGAGACAGGGTGGGTGGCTACACCTTC CASSPGDRVGGYTF
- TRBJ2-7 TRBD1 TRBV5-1 TGCGCCAGCAGCGGAGGGACAGGGGGCTACGAGCAGTACTTC CASSGGTGGYEQYF
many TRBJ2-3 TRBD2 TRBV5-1 TGCGCCAGCAGCTCCCCGGAGGGAGGGCGGCCAGATACGCAGTATTTT CASSSPEGGRPDTQYF
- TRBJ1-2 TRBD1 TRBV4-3 TGCGCCAGCAGCCAGCGCCGGGACAGGGGGCCGTATGGCTACACCTTC CASSQRRDRGPYGYTF
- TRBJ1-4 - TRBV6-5 TGTGCCACCTCCCGCAGGGGTGAAAAACTGTTTTTT CATSRRGEKLFF
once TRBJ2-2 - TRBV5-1 TGCGCCAGCAGCTGGACCCCCCTCACCCGACGGGATGCCCGAGAACCGAACACCGGGGAGCTGTTTTTT CASSWTPLTRRDAREPNTGELFF
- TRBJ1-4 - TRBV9 TGTGCCAGCAGCGTAGACAGTGCAAATGAAAAACTGTTTTTT CASSVDSANEKLFF
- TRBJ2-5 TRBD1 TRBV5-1 TGCGCCAGCAGCCTAAGGGACAGGGGGCGATTGGTGGCAGAGACCCAGTACTTC CASSLRDRGRLVAETQYF
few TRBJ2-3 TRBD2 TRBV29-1 TGCAGCGTTGAAGATGGGGGTCTAGCGGGGTCGACAGATACGCAGTATTTT CSVEDGGLAGSTDTQYF
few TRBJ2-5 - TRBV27 TGTGCCACGCGGAGAGGGGGGGCGCAGGAGACCCAGTACTTC CATRRGGAQETQYF
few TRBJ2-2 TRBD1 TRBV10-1 TGCGCCACCGCATCCAGGGGGCCAGGGACCGGGGAGCTGTTTTTT CATASRGPGTGELFF
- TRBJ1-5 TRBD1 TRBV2 TGTGCCAGCAGTGGAGACAGGGGACCGGGCAATCAGCCCCAGCATTTT CASSGDRGPGNQPQHF
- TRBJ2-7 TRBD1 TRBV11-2 TGTGCCAGCAGCTCCGGGACAGGGGGCTACGAGCAGTACTTC CASSSGTGGYEQYF
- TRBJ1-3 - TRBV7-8 TGTGCCAGCAGCTTGGGAGGACCCCTCTCTGGAAACACCATATATTTT CASSLGGPLSGNTIYF
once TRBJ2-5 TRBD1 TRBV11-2 TGTGCCAGCGGCGACTGGGGGACAGGGGAGGAGACCCAGTACTTC CASGDWGTGEETQYF
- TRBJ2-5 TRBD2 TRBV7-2 TGTGCCAGCAGCATAGTGCTAGCGGGGGGCCGGGGATTTCAAGAGACCCAGTACTTC CASSIVLAGGRGFQETQYF
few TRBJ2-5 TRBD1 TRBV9 TGTGCCAGCAGCGCTCTCGGGACAGCCTCGATTGTGACCCAGTACTTC CASSALGTASIVTQYF
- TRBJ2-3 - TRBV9 TGTGCCAGCAGCGTAGGCTCAGCGGGTCCTCTCCCGGCAGATACGCAGTATTTT CASSVGSAGPLPADTQYF
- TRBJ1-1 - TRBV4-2 TGTGCCAGCAGCCAAGTCACGGTTGACACTGAAGCTTTCTTT CASSQVTVDTEAFF
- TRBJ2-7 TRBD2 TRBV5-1 TGCGCCAGCAGCTTGGCTGCGGGGGGCTACGAGCAGTACTTC CASSLAAGGYEQYF
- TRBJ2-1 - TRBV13 TGTGCCAGCAGCCGGAAGACCTTAGCGGCTGGGGAGCAGTTCTTC CASSRKTLAAGEQFF
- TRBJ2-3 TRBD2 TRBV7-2 TGTGCCAGCAGCCCCTGGAGCGGGGGGGCTAGCACAGATACGCAGTATTTT CASSPWSGGASTDTQYF
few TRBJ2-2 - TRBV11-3 TGTGCCAGCAGCTTAGATCTTAGAGCAGGTCACGGGGAGCTGTTTTTT CASSLDLRAGHGELFF
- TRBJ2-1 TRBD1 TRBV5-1 TGCGCCAGCAGCTTGGCCATGACAGGGGACTACAATGAGCAGTTCTTC CASSLAMTGDYNEQFF
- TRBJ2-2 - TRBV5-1 TGCGCCAGCAGCGCGAGCAGGGCTTACGGGGAGCTGTTTTTT CASSASRAYGELFF
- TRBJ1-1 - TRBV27 TGTGCCAGCAAGACAGTGAACACTGAAGCTTTCTTT CASKTVNTEAFF
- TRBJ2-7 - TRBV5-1 TGCGCCAGCAGCTTGGTTGGGACAACCTACGAGCAGTACTTC CASSLVGTTYEQYF
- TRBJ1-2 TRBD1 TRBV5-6 TGTGCCAGCAGCTTGGATGCGACAGGGAGCGGCGGCTACACCTTC CASSLDATGSGGYTF
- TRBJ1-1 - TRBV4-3 TGCGCCAGCAGCCAAGATACGGTGAACACTGAAGCTTTCTTT CASSQDTVNTEAFF
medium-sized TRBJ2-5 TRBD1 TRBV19 TGTGCCAGTAGTCTCCCCCGCTGGACAGGGATGGGGTGGGAAGAGACCCAGTACTTC CASSLPRWTGMGWEETQYF
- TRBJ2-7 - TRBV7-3 TGTGCCAGCAGCTTGGACGCGGGCTCCTACGAGCAGTACTTC CASSLDAGSYEQYF
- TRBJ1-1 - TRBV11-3 TGTGCCAGCGGGTCAGGGGCGGAAGCTTTCTTT CASGSGAEAFF